These 19 T cell receptor beta chains originate from one sample sequenced in a study of PD-L1 blockade in urothelial cancer. Using immunoSEQ multiplex PCR, the repertoire was profiled, and TCRdb retains in-frame clones only, with some absent. The table records 50,000 to 60,000 clones, 86% of them present only once. The sequenced sample was PBMCs, obtained around atezolizumab (anti-PD-L1) treatment. Source of these receptors: a man aged 50 or older with urothelial cancer.

The chain has TRBV10-1 and TRBJ2-1; TRBD2 matches 11 bases. The CDR3 extends over 19 amino acids. V lost 6 bases, J lost 0 bases, and 13 bases stayed unmatched. Germline V gives CDR1 WNHNN, CDR2 SYGVQD (reference sequence). This CDR3 reads CASSSGLAEPRSSYNEQFF. The CDR3, as DNA: TGCGCCAGCAGCTCGGGACTAGCGGAGCCCAGGAGCTCCTACAATGAGCAGTTCTTC.

The V gene is TRBV7-9, the J gene TRBJ1-1; no reliable D call. This CDR3 comprises 13 residues. V was shortened by 2 bases and J by 3 bases, with 7 bases between the two germline ends. Germline V gene lookup returns CDR1 SEHNR and CDR2 FQNEAQ (reference sequence). CDR3 sequence reads: CASSLLGYTEAFF. The CDR3 DNA follows: TGTGCCAGCAGCTTACTCGGGTACACTGAAGCTTTCTTT.

V usage is TRBV6-4 and J usage is TRBJ2-1; the D gene is possibly TRBD2 (6 bases). Trimming removed 2 bases from V and 4 bases from J, with 9 bases in between. This CDR3 is 14 amino acids long. Germline assignment: CDR1 MRHNA and CDR2 SNTAGT. The CDR3 nucleotides are TGTGCCAGCAGTGACCCGGAGGGGTACAATGAGCAGTTCTTC. Its protein product is CASSDPEGYNEQFF.

This chain uses TRBV19 with TRBJ2-5; TRBD2 is a possible D gene (6 bases). With 3 bases removed from V and 2 bases from J, the gap between germline ends came to 13 bases. The CDR3 runs 15 residues. The germline gives CDR1 LNHDA, CDR2 SQIVND (reference sequence). The CDR3 sequence is CASSMEGRPQETQYF. CDR3 bases: TGTGCCAGTAGTATGGAGGGAAGGCCGCAAGAGACCCAGTACTTC.

This clone was detected once. The chain recombines TRBV19 with TRBJ1-1; 7 positions match TRBD1. Germline trimming cut 6 bases from V and 1 base from J; bases unmatched to any gene: 11. Germline CDR1 is LNHDA and CDR2 is SQIVND (reference sequence). This CDR3 contains 16 residues. The CDR3 DNA sequence: TGTGCCAGTAGGAGCGATATTGGGACAGCGAACACTGAAGCTTTCTTT. Translating it yields CASRSDIGTANTEAFF.

This clone has just one count. The chain joins TRBV19 to TRBJ1-2, with 7 bases that match TRBD1. This CDR3 has 14 residues. Germline CDR1 LNHDA, CDR2 SQIVND (reference sequence). V lost 4 bases and J lost 5; bases outside the gene matches: 7. Here the CDR3 DNA reads TGTGCCAGTAGTAAGCTTGGACAGGAATATGGCTACACCTTC. This codes for CASSKLGQEYGYTF.

V and J are TRBV11-3 and TRBJ2-7, with D possibly being TRBD2 (5 bases). This CDR3 has 16 amino acids. Trimming took off 3 bases at V and 1 base at J, with 16 bases between the two ends. Germline lookup yields CDR1 SGHNT and CDR2 YENEEA. CDR3: CASSLERVTESYEQYF. The CDR3 coding sequence is TGTGCCAGCAGCTTGGAGAGGGTAACAGAGTCCTACGAGCAGTACTTC.

The chain recombines TRBV19 with TRBJ2-1; 9 bases line up with TRBD1. Germline V gives CDR1 LNHDA, CDR2 SQIVND (reference sequence). The CDR3 consists of 14 residues. V was pared by 8 bases and J by 2 bases, with 4 bases of the junction left unmatched. Here the CDR3 reads CASGTGGAYNEQFF. In DNA, the CDR3 is TGTGCCAGTGGAACAGGGGGCGCCTACAATGAGCAGTTCTTC.

The chain links TRBV2 to TRBJ2-7, with TRBD1 matching over 7 bases. The germline gives CDR1 SNHLY, CDR2 FYNNEI. The V gene end was trimmed by 4 bases and the J gene end by 6 bases; junction bases not matched to a gene: 3. This CDR3 has 12 amino acids. The CDR3 region is CASSANRGEQYF. The CDR3 nucleotides read TGTGCCAGCAGTGCAAACAGGGGCGAGCAGTACTTC.

This clone was observed a few times. The chain recombines TRBV15 with TRBJ2-1; 11 bases are shared with TRBD2. The ends lost 1 base at V and 2 bases at J; junction bases unmatched: 1. The CDR3 consists of 16 residues. CDR1 and CDR2 from the germline V gene are LNHNV and YYDKDF (reference sequence). In nucleotides, the CDR3 is TGTGCCACCAGCAGAGTAGCGGGAGGGACCTACAATGAGCAGTTCTTC. Amino acid sequence: CATSRVAGGTYNEQFF. Supplemented by reference TRBV15 and TRBJ2-1, the full variable domain reads DAMVIQNPRYQVTQFGKPVTLSCSQTLNHNVMYWYQQKSSQAPKLLFHYYDKDFNNEADTPDNFQSRRPNTSFCFLDIRSPGLGDTAMYLCATSRVAGGTYNEQFFGPGTRLTVL.

The rearrangement joins TRBV28 to TRBJ1-6; unclear D gene. The V end was cut by 4 bases, the J end by 6 bases, with 10 bases between. Germline V lookup: CDR1 MDHEN, CDR2 SYDVKM. The CDR3 totals 14 residues. The CDR3 DNA sequence: TGTGCCAGCAGTTCAGGAGGGAGTAATTCACCCCTCCACTTT. This codes for CASSSGGSNSPLHF.

The gene calls are TRBV20-1 and TRBJ1-2; no reliable D call. Germline V gene lookup returns CDR1 DFQATT and CDR2 SNEGSKA (reference sequence). The germline V and J ends were trimmed by 3 bases and 8 bases, with 7 bases remaining between them. CDR3 length: 10 amino acids. CDR3 amino acids: CSASFSGYTF. The CDR3 DNA reads TGCAGTGCTAGTTTCTCCGGCTACACCTTC.

This rearrangement joins TRBV28 to TRBJ2-7; TRBD2 matches at 13 bases. This CDR3 has 21 residues. Germline values: CDR1 MDHEN, CDR2 SYDVKM. The junction had 22 bases not matched to a gene; V was cut back by 5 bases and J by 3 bases. The CDR3 here is CASSHLGNRGLAGVENYEQYF. DNA for the CDR3: TGTGCCAGCAGTCATCTAGGGAACCGCGGACTAGCGGGAGTCGAGAACTACGAGCAGTACTTC.

This chain connects TRBV19 to TRBJ1-2; a possible D gene is TRBD1 (5 bases). Germline-derived CDR1 and CDR2 are LNHDA and SQIVND (reference sequence). The CDR3 sequence is 11 residues long. The V and J ends lost 11 bases and 8 bases respectively, with 15 bases between them. The CDR3, as DNA: TGTGCCGGAAGGGGAAGTGGAGGCTACACCTTC. It specifies CAGRGSGGYTF.

V gene TRBV30 combines with J gene TRBJ2-3; 9 nucleotides match TRBD2. J lost 0 bases, V lost 5 bases, and 0 bases had no gene match. The CDR3 is 13 residues long. The germline V gene encodes CDR1 GTSNPN and CDR2 SVGIG (reference sequence). The CDR3 region is CAWGLASTDTQYF. Here the CDR3 DNA reads TGTGCCTGGGGACTAGCGAGCACAGATACGCAGTATTTT.

This clone was observed a single time. The chain is built from TRBV5-6 and TRBJ2-1, with a tentative D call TRBD2 (5 bases). The germline V gene has CDR1 SGHDT and CDR2 YYEEEE. V dropped 7 bases and J dropped 4 bases, with 18 bases sitting between them. The CDR3 has 15 residues. CDR3 amino acids: CASARLAGDYNEQFF. The CDR3 DNA reads TGTGCCAGCGCCCGGCTAGCCGGAGATTACAATGAGCAGTTCTTC.

The J gene is TRBJ1-2, the V gene TRBV4-1, with a possible D match to TRBD1 (5 bases). Germline V CDR1 and CDR2: MGHRA, YSYEKL. This CDR3 is built from 15 residues. The V gene lost 3 bases and the J gene lost 8 bases, with 19 bases spanning the gap. The DNA of the CDR3 is TGCGCCAGCAGCCAGGAAGGGGTCGGAGTAAGGGGCTACACCTTC. Its protein is CASSQEGVGVRGYTF.

This chain links TRBV2 with TRBJ2-5; 7 bases align to TRBD1. Trimming removed 7 bases from V and 2 bases from J; junction bases left unmatched: 10. The CDR3 consists of 15 residues. Per germline, CDR1 SNHLY and CDR2 FYNNEI. The CDR3 is CASTEQGLAQETQYF. CDR3 in DNA: TGTGCCAGCACCGAACAGGGGCTGGCACAAGAGACCCAGTACTTC.

This chain links TRBV30 with TRBJ2-1; tentatively, D is TRBD2 (6 bases). This CDR3 has 13 amino acids. Germline loops: CDR1 GTSNPN, CDR2 SVGIG (reference sequence). V lost 2 bases to trimming and J lost 6 bases, with 11 bases between them. The CDR3 here is CAWSPGVGNEQFF. CDR3 coding DNA: TGTGCCTGGAGTCCGGGAGTGGGCAATGAGCAGTTCTTC.